Shown below are 9 T cell receptor beta chains from a single sample sequenced in a study of regulatory T cells in long-lasting Graves disease. CDR3-region Arm-PCR and iRepertoire HTBI primers produced the TCR beta libraries. TCRdb redid the calling of the multiplex PCR reads with MiXCR, one entry per CDR3 protein. The sample includes a few hundred thousand distinct CDR3 sequences, about 14% of them seen just once. Stated time point: newly diagnosed GD, antithyroid drugs for less than 3 months. Construction of the TCR library relied on RNA isolated from PBMCs. These data are also associated with another study on T cells in Graves' hyperthyroidism and ophthalmopathy.

This specimen was peripheral blood mononuclear cells (PBMCs), taken at new diagnosis, from a patient treated with antithyroid drugs. The receptor source for this set is a man in his thirties or forties with Graves disease.

In this sample, this clonotype turned up many times. The chain recombines TRBV9 with TRBJ1-5; no reliable D call. Trimming took 0 bases from V and 7 from J, leaving 11 bases between them. Per germline, CDR1 SGDLS and CDR2 YYNGEE. The CDR3 extends over 14 amino acids. The CDR3 loop reads CASSVGDEGQPQHF. The CDR3 DNA follows: TGTGCCAGCAGCGTAGGAGATGAAGGACAGCCCCAGCATTTT.

In this sample, this clonotype turned up many times. The gene calls are TRBV9 and TRBJ2-7, with D perhaps matching TRBD1 (6 bases). This CDR3 has 15 residues. Germline lookup yields CDR1 SGDLS and CDR2 YYNGEE. Between the trimmed V and J ends, which lost 4 bases and 2 bases, there was a span of 16 bases. The CDR3 spells CASSPGAEKAYEQYF. As DNA, the CDR3 is TGTGCCAGCAGCCCAGGGGCAGAGAAAGCCTACGAGCAGTACTTC.

In its sample, this clonotype was seen many times. This sequence joins TRBV20-1 and TRBJ2-5; TRBD2 agrees at 9 bases. The J segment lost 4 bases and the V segment lost 6 bases, leaving 9 bases of the junction unmatched. CDR1 and CDR2 (germline): DFQATT, SNEGSKA (reference sequence). This CDR3 spans 14 amino acids. This CDR3 is CSASEAGGPETQYF. In DNA, the CDR3 is TGCAGTGCGAGCGAGGCGGGAGGGCCAGAGACCCAGTACTTC.

This clonotype occurred a few times. J is TRBJ1-1 and V is TRBV6-1; D is perhaps TRBD1 (5 bases). V gave up 6 bases and J gave up 9 bases, with 14 bases separating them. This CDR3 has 12 residues. The germline CDR1 and CDR2 sequences are MNHNS and SASEGT. The CDR3 coding sequence is TGTGCCAGCAGATATGGGGACTCCAAAGCTTTCTTT. Translated, it gives CASRYGDSKAFF.

This clonotype was detected ten times or more. This sequence joins TRBV5-1 and TRBJ2-7; D is unclear. Trimming pared 1 base from V and 8 bases from J, leaving 19 bases between. The CDR3 covers 15 residues. Germline V gene lookup returns CDR1 SGHRS and CDR2 YFSETQ. CDR3 in DNA: TGCGCCAGCAGCTTGTCGTTGCGGTCCCTGAGCAAGCAGTACTTC. This sequence encodes CASSLSLRSLSKQYF.

The J gene is TRBJ2-1, the V gene TRBV9, with 11 bases fitting TRBD2. The CDR3 sequence is 16 residues long. Germline lookup yields CDR1 SGDLS and CDR2 YYNGEE. J gave up 9 bases and V 2 bases, and 10 bases lay outside the gene matches. The CDR3 region is CASSVEDSSGRFEQFF. CDR3 sequence (DNA): TGTGCCAGCAGCGTGGAGGACTCTAGCGGGAGGTTTGAGCAGTTCTTC.

Only a few counts were recorded for this clonotype. CDR3 in amino acids: CASGQGGFSGANVLTF. The CDR3 DNA follows: TGTGCCAGCGGGCAGGGAGGCTTCTCTGGGGCCAACGTCCTGACTTTC. This chain connects TRBV6-1 to TRBJ2-6; D is possibly TRBD2 (6 bases). V lost 8 bases, J lost 0 bases, and 14 bases lay in between. The CDR3 spans 16 residues. Germline values: CDR1 MNHNS, CDR2 SASEGT.

At least ten counts were recorded for this clonotype. The genes are TRBV7-8 and TRBJ2-1; TRBD1 matches at 7 bases. Per the germline V gene, CDR1 is SGHVS and CDR2 is FQNEAQ. The CDR3 runs to 16 residues. V lost 4 bases and J lost 2; bases outside the gene matches: 8. CDR3 in amino acids: CASSSAGTATYNEQFF. CDR3 nucleotides: TGTGCCAGCAGCTCAGCCGGGACAGCCACCTACAATGAGCAGTTCTTC.

This clonotype has at least ten counts. CDR3 coding DNA: TGTGCCAGCAGCTTGGACAGGGTGGTCACAGATACGCAGTATTTT. Its protein is CASSLDRVVTDTQYF. This chain uses TRBV5-4 with TRBJ2-3; perhaps TRBD1 as D (6 bases). The V gene lost 0 bases and the J gene lost 2 bases, with 10 bases spanning the gap. Germline V gene lookup returns CDR1 SGHNT and CDR2 YYREEE (reference sequence). The CDR3 loop spans 15 amino acids.